One and the same sample provided the 27 T cell receptor beta chains below, sequenced in a study of blood T cell repertoires in COVID-19. Assay used: immunoSEQ multiplex PCR; TCRdb lists only in-frame clones, some missing. The sample includes roughly 150,000 clones, more than 65% of them seen just once. Source material: peripheral blood. The receptor source for this set is a woman of 80 years or more with acute or convalescent COVID-19.

The V call is TRBV7-2, the J call TRBJ1-2; no reliable D call. The CDR3 runs 12 residues. From germline, CDR1 is SGHTA and CDR2 FQGNSA. Trimming took off 5 bases at V and 8 bases at J, with 12 bases between the two ends. The CDR3 DNA reads as TGTGCCAGCAGCCCCGACGCCGGGGGCTACACCTTC. Amino acid sequence: CASSPDAGGYTF. Combining the CDR3 with reference TRBV7-2 and TRBJ1-2 gives the whole variable domain GAGVSQSPSNKVTEKGKDVELRCDPISGHTALYWYRQSLGQGLEFLIYFQGNSAPDKSGLPSDRFSAERTGGSVSTLTIQRTQQEDSAVYLCASSPDAGGYTFGSGTRLTVV.

The chain carries TRBV5-5 and TRBJ1-6; no firm D call. Trimming pared 6 bases from V and 0 bases from J, leaving 13 bases between. CDR1 is SGHKS, CDR2 YYEKEE, per germline (reference sequence). This CDR3 is 16 amino acids long. The DNA for the CDR3 is TGTGCCAGCAACGCCCAGGTCAGCTCCTATAATTCACCCCTCCACTTT. Amino acids: CASNAQVSSYNSPLHF. The whole variable domain, remainder taken from reference TRBV5-5 and TRBJ1-6, is DAGVTQSPTHLIKTRGQQVTLRCSPISGHKSVSWYQQVLGQGPQFIFQYYEKEERGRGNFPDRFSARQFPNYSSELNVNALLLGDSALYLCASNAQVSSYNSPLHFGNGTRLTVT.

This clone was seen just once. This chain uses TRBV3-1 (or the pseudogene TRBV3-2) with TRBJ1-2; D unresolved. V gave up 4 bases and J gave up 3 bases, with 9 bases separating them. Germline V gene lookup returns CDR1 LGHDT and CDR2 YNNKEL (reference sequence). CDR3 size: 13 residues. CDR3 residues: CASSLRGYYGYTF. The DNA of the CDR3 is TGTGCCAGCAGCCTACGAGGGTACTATGGCTACACCTTC.

This rearrangement joins TRBV7-6 to TRBJ2-1; 9 nucleotides line up with TRBD2. Per the germline V gene, CDR1 is SGHVS and CDR2 is FNYEAQ. There are 15 residues in the CDR3. Trimming at V came to 2 bases and at J to 8 bases, leaving 7 bases not matched to a gene. The CDR3 loop reads CASSLPAGGLDEQFF. The CDR3 DNA sequence: TGTGCCAGCAGCTTACCAGCGGGGGGCTTGGATGAGCAGTTCTTC.

The table lists this clone with a few counts. V is TRBV5-4 and J is TRBJ1-6, with a weak D call TRBD1 (6 bases). CDR1 is SGHNT and CDR2 is YYREEE in the germline V gene (reference sequence). This CDR3 contains 16 residues. Deletions cut 0 bases from V and 3 bases from J, with 10 bases between. The CDR3 DNA sequence: TGTGCCAGCAGCTTGGGGGGGGGCCGCTATAATTCACCCCTCCACTTT. It yields the protein CASSLGGGRYNSPLHF.

The chain's CDR3 is CASSIGGTGSYEQYF. CDR3 nucleotides: TGTGCCAGTAGTATTGGTGGGACAGGGAGCTACGAGCAGTACTTC. This chain connects TRBV19 to TRBJ2-7; 9 bases match TRBD1. The CDR3 extends over 15 amino acids. J lost 3 bases, V lost 3 bases, and 6 bases had no gene match. Germline CDR1 is LNHDA and CDR2 is SQIVND (reference sequence).

The chain uses TRBV7-2 and TRBJ2-2, with 10 bases lining up with TRBD2. With 5 bases clipped from V and 3 bases from J, the junction kept 9 bases outside the gene matches. The CDR3 is 17 residues long. Germline loops: CDR1 SGHTA, CDR2 FQGNSA. The CDR3 loop reads CASSPGRLAGYTGELFF. Here the CDR3 DNA reads TGTGCCAGCAGCCCTGGCCGACTAGCGGGCTACACCGGGGAGCTGTTTTTT.

The chain is built from TRBV5-1 and TRBJ2-7, with 7 nucleotides matching TRBD1. The CDR3 is 14 amino acids. Trimming at V came to 4 bases and at J to 6 bases, leaving 10 bases not matched to a gene. The germline CDR1 and CDR2 sequences are SGHRS and YFSETQ. CDR3 loop: CASSVRNTGAEQYF. For the CDR3, the DNA is TGCGCCAGCAGCGTAAGGAATACAGGGGCCGAGCAGTACTTC.

The chain combines TRBV3-1 (or the pseudogene TRBV3-2) with TRBJ1-1; 10 positions match TRBD1. V was clipped by 5 bases and J by 3 bases; unmatched bases: 9. The CDR3 length is 16 residues. Germline-derived CDR1 and CDR2 are LGHDT and YNNKEL (reference sequence). This chain's CDR3 is CASSLSGTGVYTEAFF. As DNA, the CDR3 is TGTGCCAGCAGCTTGTCCGGGACAGGGGTGTACACTGAAGCTTTCTTT.

Points on this clone: At the DNA level, this CDR3 is encoded by other sequences in the same sample as well. J is TRBJ2-7 and V is TRBV5-4, with 9 bases lining up with TRBD1. J was trimmed by 3 bases and V by 0 bases; bases with no gene match: 7. The germline V gene has CDR1 SGHNT and CDR2 YYREEE (reference sequence). The length of the CDR3 is 16 residues. The CDR3 coding sequence is TGTGCCAGCAGCTTGGCCGACGGGACAGGGAGCTACGAGCAGTACTTC. This gives the protein CASSLADGTGSYEQYF.

This sequence joins TRBV3-1 (or the pseudogene TRBV3-2) and TRBJ2-6; 10 bases are a match to TRBD1. J gave up 2 bases and V 4 bases, and 5 bases lay outside the gene matches. Germline CDR1 reads LGHDT; CDR2 reads YNNKEL (reference sequence). The CDR3 is 17 amino acids. The CDR3 DNA sequence: TGTGCCAGCAGCCGGACAGGGGGACGACCTGGGGCCAACGTCCTGACTTTC. It encodes CASSRTGGRPGANVLTF.

J is TRBJ1-3 and V is TRBV7-9; unclear D gene. V was pared by 2 bases and J by 0 bases, with 14 bases between. CDR1 and CDR2 (germline): SEHNR, FQNEAQ (reference sequence). The CDR3 totals 17 residues. CDR3 loop: CASSLRGTRNSGNTIYF. The CDR3 DNA follows: TGTGCCAGCAGCTTACGGGGAACGAGGAACTCTGGAAACACCATATATTTT.

The chain is built from TRBV28 and TRBJ2-3, with 11 positions matching TRBD2. Germline CDR1 MDHEN, CDR2 SYDVKM. V shed 8 bases, J shed 0 bases, and the junction held 16 bases outside the gene matches. This CDR3 is 19 amino acids long. CDR3: CASSPLTSGRWFSTDTQYF. In nucleotides, the CDR3 is TGTGCCAGCTCCCCATTAACTAGCGGGAGATGGTTTAGCACAGATACGCAGTATTTT.

This clone has just one count. The chain links TRBV28 to TRBJ2-7, with 10 bases identical to TRBD1. The CDR3 has 16 amino acids. The V and J ends lost 4 bases and 2 bases, in that order; junction bases with no gene match: 8. Germline values: CDR1 MDHEN, CDR2 SYDVKM. CDR3 region: CASSSTGTGVPYEQYF. The CDR3 DNA reads TGTGCCAGCAGTTCGACCGGGACAGGGGTACCCTACGAGCAGTACTTC.

V is TRBV11-2 and J is TRBJ2-2, with 8 bases that match TRBD2. V lost 3 bases and J lost 8; bases outside the gene matches: 2. Looked up from germline, CDR1 is SGHAT and CDR2 is FQNNGV. The CDR3 length is 13 residues. The CDR3 DNA is TGTGCCAGCAGCTTTACTAGCGGTGGGGAGCTGTTTTTT. It encodes CASSFTSGGELFF.

The chain uses TRBV14 and TRBJ2-3; D may be TRBD1 (6 bases). This CDR3 has 14 amino acids. V was cut by 4 bases and J by 6 bases, with 14 bases left in between. CDR1 and CDR2 (germline): SGHDN, FVKESK. In DNA, the CDR3 is TGTGCCAGCAGCCGGCGACAGGCAACGGATACGCAGTATTTT. It translates to CASSRRQATDTQYF.

The rearrangement joins TRBV6-5 to TRBJ1-2, with 8 bases matching TRBD1. The CDR3 runs to 16 residues. The trim removed 4 bases at V and 8 bases at J, leaving 15 bases unmatched. The germline CDR1 and CDR2 sequences are MNHEY and SVGAGI. This CDR3 reads CASSFSDLQGEGGYTF. The DNA for the CDR3 is TGTGCCAGCAGTTTTTCCGATTTACAGGGGGAAGGAGGCTACACCTTC.

This clone appeared a few times. The genes are TRBV7-2 and TRBJ1-2; D is perhaps TRBD1 (6 bases). The CDR3 consists of 14 residues. Germline-derived CDR1 and CDR2 are SGHTA and FQGNSA. Trimming removed 5 bases from V and 5 bases from J, with 15 bases in between. CDR3 sequence: CASSTSQGLYGYTF. The CDR3 nucleotides read TGTGCCAGCAGCACTTCACAGGGACTATATGGCTACACCTTC.

This clone was seen a few times. The limits of the CDR3 on the DNA are not certain, so only TCRdb's listed CDR3 is given. J is TRBJ2-7 and V is TRBV2; TRBD1, as called in the table, went unchecked against the DNA. Counting both end residues, the CDR3 totals 15 amino acids. Per germline, CDR1 SNHLY and CDR2 FYNNEI. This chain's CDR3 is CASNSGQGIPYEQYF.

V usage is TRBV2 and J usage is TRBJ1-5; D remains unclear. CDR1 SNHLY and CDR2 FYNNEI come from the germline V gene. There are 15 residues in the CDR3. Deletions cut 6 bases from V and 3 bases from J, with 15 bases between. The CDR3 nucleotides read TGTGCCAGCAGGGCACAGAGAAGCATCAATCAGCCCCAGCATTTT. Its protein is CASRAQRSINQPQHF. Using reference TRBV2 and TRBJ1-5 for the parts outside the CDR3, the full variable domain is EPEVTQTPSHQVTQMGQEVILRCVPISNHLYFYWYRQILGQKVEFLVSFYNNEISEKSEIFDDQFSVERPDGSNFTLKIRSTKLEDSAMYFCASRAQRSINQPQHFGDGTRLSIL.

The chain links TRBV19 to TRBJ1-5; weak D call: TRBD1 (5 bases). Per germline, CDR1 LNHDA and CDR2 SQIVND (reference sequence). V shed 7 bases and J shed 6 bases, with 13 bases lying between them. The CDR3 covers 13 residues. The CDR3 DNA reads as TGTGCCAGTAAGGAGGGGTCGGGTCAGCCCCAGCATTTT. Translated: CASKEGSGQPQHF.

V gene TRBV20-1 combines with J gene TRBJ2-7; D unclear. Looked up from germline, CDR1 is DFQATT and CDR2 is SNEGSKA (reference sequence). The germline V and J ends were trimmed by 5 bases and 5 bases, with 10 bases remaining between them. The CDR3 sequence is 11 residues long. Here the CDR3 reads CSAVMTNEQYF. CDR3 DNA: TGCAGTGCTGTGATGACAAACGAGCAGTACTTC.

The gene calls are TRBV2 and TRBJ1-2; 8 nucleotides line up with TRBD1. This CDR3 is built from 12 residues. Unmatched junction bases numbered 5, after V lost 7 bases and J lost 7 bases. The V gene's germline CDR1 is SNHLY and CDR2 FYNNEI. In nucleotides, the CDR3 is TGTGCCAGCATTCGGGACAGGTCTGGCTACACCTTC. Protein: CASIRDRSGYTF.

The chain is built from TRBV5-4 and TRBJ2-5, with 12 bases aligning to TRBD1. J gave up 6 bases and V 2 bases, and 5 bases lay outside the gene matches. The germline CDR1 and CDR2 sequences are SGHNT and YYREEE (reference sequence). The CDR3 is 15 residues long. DNA of the CDR3: TGTGCCAGCAGCTTAGGGGACAGGGGGCTACAGACCCAGTACTTC. Translating it yields CASSLGDRGLQTQYF.

This chain links TRBV5-6 with TRBJ1-2; TRBD1 matches 7 bases. The V gene end was trimmed by 4 bases and the J gene end by 4 bases; junction bases not matched to a gene: 4. The CDR3 loop spans 13 amino acids. Germline CDR1 reads SGHDT; CDR2 reads YYEEEE. DNA for the CDR3: TGTGCCAGCAGCGTGGACAGGTCCTATGGCTACACCTTC. This gives the protein CASSVDRSYGYTF.

This clone was counted once. V is TRBV5-1 and J is TRBJ2-3; 13 nucleotides line up with TRBD2. Germline V gene lookup returns CDR1 SGHRS and CDR2 YFSETQ. V was clipped by 4 bases and J by 1 base; unmatched bases: 18. The CDR3 spans 21 residues. The DNA of the CDR3 is TGCGCCAGCAGCCAGCCCGGGACTAGCGGGGCGATACCCTTTGGCACAGATACGCAGTATTTT. Encoded protein: CASSQPGTSGAIPFGTDTQYF. The full variable domain, in which reference TRBV5-1 and TRBJ2-3 provide the parts outside the CDR3, is KAGVTQTPRYLIKTRGQQVTLSCSPISGHRSVSWYQQTPGQGLQFLFEYFSETQRNKGNFPGRFSGRQFSNSRSEMNVSTLELGDSALYLCASSQPGTSGAIPFGTDTQYFGPGTRLTVL.

The J gene is TRBJ1-5, the V gene TRBV30; the D is unclear. The CDR3 is 13 amino acids. CDR1 is GTSNPN, CDR2 SVGIG, per germline (reference sequence). In DNA form, the CDR3 reads TGTGCAGTCGGTTTTTTTAGCAATCAGCCCCAGCATTTT. Amino acid sequence: CAVGFFSNQPQHF.